The next 19 T cell receptor beta chains were all read from a single sample in a study of beta chain features in type 1 diabetes. General study results and limits: Among all four CD4+ subsets, Type 1 diabetes patients had TCRB CDR3s that were moderately but significantly shorter.

Every bit of the isolated RNA underwent reverse transcription, so sequencing read expressed TCRB transcripts. Clones were read by immunoSEQ multiplex PCR, and TCRdb kept only the in-frame ones, dropping some. The table records more than 300,000 clones, about 10% of them present only once. No antigen has been assigned to these receptors. The sequenced sample consisted of central memory CD4+ T cells from blood. The receptor source for this set is a man under 40 with type 1 diabetes.

This clone was seen more than once but under ten times. The chain uses TRBV18 and TRBJ2-5; 7 nucleotides align to TRBD2. From germline, CDR1 is KGHSH and CDR2 LQKENI. V trimming: 2 bases; J trimming: 2 bases; junction bases outside the gene matches: 5. This CDR3 is built from 15 residues. The CDR3 here is CASSPAGVWQETQYF. CDR3 DNA: TGTGCCAGCTCACCAGCGGGAGTCTGGCAAGAGACCCAGTACTTC.

The J gene is TRBJ2-7, the V gene TRBV2; TRBD1 or TRBD2 may be the D gene (5 bases each). This CDR3 spans 12 amino acids. Per the germline V gene, CDR1 is SNHLY and CDR2 is FYNNEI. V lost 5 bases and J 7 bases, leaving 12 bases between the germline ends. Written as DNA, the CDR3 is TGTGCCAGCAGTTCCGGGACGGGAGAGCAGTACTTC. As protein: CASSSGTGEQYF.

This clone was observed at least ten times. The V and J genes are TRBV28 and TRBJ1-1; D remains ambiguous. V was clipped by 5 bases and J by 1 base, with 14 bases between them. The germline V gene has CDR1 MDHEN and CDR2 SYDVKM. This CDR3 is 15 amino acids long. CDR3 amino acids: CASSPQISGNTEAFF. For the CDR3, the DNA is TGTGCCAGCAGTCCCCAGATATCAGGGAACACTGAAGCTTTCTTT.

This clone showed up just a few times. The genes are TRBV4-3 and TRBJ2-1; tentative D call: TRBD1 (6 bases). The germline V gene has CDR1 LGHNA and CDR2 YSLEER. Trimming removed 1 base from V and 7 bases from J, with 23 bases in between. The CDR3 covers 18 residues. The CDR3 region is CASSQGTRGQAGRNEQFF. The CDR3 DNA follows: TGCGCCAGCAGCCAAGGGACCAGGGGCCAGGCCGGCCGAAATGAGCAGTTCTTC.

This clone was found many times. V is TRBV28 and J is TRBJ1-4; D is possibly TRBD1 (5 bases). Germline V gene lookup returns CDR1 MDHEN and CDR2 SYDVKM. Trimming took 6 bases from V and 5 from J, leaving 19 bases between them. This CDR3 region has 16 residues. CDR3: CASSDSSGSGNEKLFF. The CDR3 region has the DNA TGTGCCAGCAGCGACTCTTCAGGGTCGGGGAATGAAAAACTGTTTTTT.

The chain combines TRBV7-2 with TRBJ2-3, with TRBD2 identical over 7 bases. The V segment lost 11 bases and the J segment 5 bases; nucleotides outside the gene matches: 10. Germline-derived CDR1 and CDR2 are SGHTA and FQGNSA. The CDR3 is 13 residues long. The CDR3 sequence: CAQRGTNRDTQYF. CDR3 nucleotides: TGTGCCCAGCGGGGAACGAATAGAGATACGCAGTATTTT.

Only a few counts were recorded for this clone. This chain joins TRBV27 and TRBJ1-5; 7 nucleotides line up with TRBD1. V trimming: 6 bases; J trimming: 10 bases; junction bases outside the gene matches: 15. Germline values: CDR1 MNHEY, CDR2 SMNVEV (reference sequence). The CDR3 sequence is 15 residues long. The CDR3 nucleotides are TGTGCCAGCAGACCTAACCGGGACAGCTTATACCCCCAGCATTTT. This translates into CASRPNRDSLYPQHF.

This clone occurred a few times. V is TRBV19 and J is TRBJ2-1; the D is unclear. The CDR3 sequence is 13 residues long. Per the germline V gene, CDR1 is LNHDA and CDR2 is SQIVND (reference sequence). V gave up 3 bases and J gave up 0 bases, with 3 bases separating them. In nucleotides, the CDR3 is TGTGCCAGTAGTATCGGCTCCTACAATGAGCAGTTCTTC. Translating it yields CASSIGSYNEQFF.

The chain joins TRBV10-3 to TRBJ1-2, with TRBD1 as a possible D gene (5 bases). Trimming shortened V by 10 bases and J by 2 bases, and 20 bases separated the two germline ends. The CDR3 spans 15 residues. Germline V gives CDR1 ENHRY, CDR2 SYGVKD. The CDR3 region has the DNA TGTGCCACCACCTCCGGGCAGGGCAACAACTATGGCTACACCTTC. As protein: CATTSGQGNNYGYTF.

The gene calls are TRBV19 and TRBJ1-2, with 7 bases identical to TRBD1. After removal of 10 bases from V and 2 bases from J, the junction contained 7 bases not matched to a gene. CDR1 and CDR2 from the germline V gene are LNHDA and SQIVND (reference sequence). The CDR3 consists of 13 residues. In DNA, the CDR3 is TGTGCCACCGACTCGACAGGGAACTATGGCTACACCTTC. Its protein product is CATDSTGNYGYTF.

This clone was counted a few times. This chain links TRBV6-1 with TRBJ2-1; D is unclear. The ends were cut back, 5 bases at V and 14 bases at J, with 4 bases in the middle. CDR1 is MNHNS and CDR2 is SASEGT in the germline V gene. The CDR3 loop spans 8 amino acids. In DNA form, the CDR3 reads TGTGCCAGCAGTTTGGAGTTCTTC. Translated, it gives CASSLEFF.

Many counts were recorded for this clone. The genes are TRBV19 and TRBJ2-1; tentatively, D is TRBD1 (6 bases). The CDR3 contains 15 residues. Trimming removed 7 bases from V and 4 bases from J, with 17 bases in between. Germline-derived CDR1 and CDR2 are LNHDA and SQIVND (reference sequence). The CDR3: CASKLSGQGYNEQFF. The CDR3 region has the DNA TGTGCCAGTAAGCTGTCGGGACAAGGGTACAATGAGCAGTTCTTC. Using reference TRBV19 and TRBJ2-1 for the parts outside the CDR3, the full variable domain is DGGITQSPKYLFRKEGQNVTLSCEQNLNHDAMYWYRQDPGQGLRLIYYSQIVNDFQKGDIAEGYSVSREKKESFPLTVTSAQKNPTAFYLCASKLSGQGYNEQFFGPGTRLTVL.

The rearrangement joins TRBV6-6 to TRBJ1-1; TRBD1 matches at 8 bases. There are 15 residues in the CDR3. The trim removed 6 bases at V and 2 bases at J, leaving 8 bases unmatched. The germline gives CDR1 MNHNY, CDR2 SVGAGI (reference sequence). CDR3 nucleotide sequence: TGTGCCAGCAGGGGGATGGGACAGGACAACACTGAAGCTTTCTTT. Its translation: CASRGMGQDNTEAFF.

The rearrangement uses TRBV10-1 and TRBJ2-2; no reliable D call. V was shortened by 4 bases and J by 6 bases, with 15 bases between the two germline ends. Germline-derived CDR1 and CDR2 are WNHNN and SYGVQD (reference sequence). The CDR3 is made up of 15 amino acids. The CDR3: CASSGVRSRAGELFF. CDR3 in DNA: TGCGCCAGCAGTGGTGTAAGGTCACGAGCCGGGGAGCTGTTTTTT.

The rearrangement joins TRBV7-2 to TRBJ2-2; 8 bases agree with TRBD1. Germline CDR1 and CDR2: SGHTA and FQGNSA. The CDR3 is made up of 16 amino acids. V was clipped by 4 bases and J by 3 bases; unmatched bases: 7. The CDR3 bases are TGTGCCAGCAGCTCATCGGGGACAGGTTACACCGGGGAGCTGTTTTTT. Amino acid sequence: CASSSSGTGYTGELFF.

V gene TRBV30 combines with J gene TRBJ2-3; 8 positions agree with TRBD2. Unmatched junction bases numbered 13, after V lost 1 base and J lost 4 bases. The germline V gene encodes CDR1 GTSNPN and CDR2 SVGIG (reference sequence). There are 17 residues in the CDR3. This CDR3 reads CAWSGGRLREDADTQYF. CDR3 DNA sequence: TGTGCCTGGAGTGGTGGGAGGTTGCGGGAGGACGCAGATACGCAGTATTTT.

The chain links TRBV6-1 to TRBJ2-1, with D unclear. The CDR3 length is 14 residues. CDR1 and CDR2 (germline): MNHNS, SASEGT. The ends were cut back, 0 bases at V and 5 bases at J, with 8 bases in the middle. The chain's CDR3 is CASSEANFNNEQFF. As DNA, the CDR3 is TGTGCCAGCAGTGAAGCTAACTTCAACAATGAGCAGTTCTTC.

CDR3: CASSPRASGSQETQYF. The CDR3 bases are TGTGCCAGCAGCCCACGAGCTAGCGGGAGTCAAGAGACCCAGTACTTC. This chain connects TRBV7-2 to TRBJ2-5, with 10 bases lining up with TRBD2. The CDR3 has 16 amino acids. From germline, CDR1 is SGHTA and CDR2 FQGNSA. Losses at the gene ends were 5 bases for V and 2 bases for J; bases not matched to a gene: 8. Filled out from reference TRBV7-2 and TRBJ2-5, the complete variable domain reads GAGVSQSPSNKVTEKGKDVELRCDPISGHTALYWYRQSLGQGLEFLIYFQGNSAPDKSGLPSDRFSAERTGGSVSTLTIQRTQQEDSAVYLCASSPRASGSQETQYFGPGTRLLVL.

This clone was observed a handful of times. This sample also contains other DNA sequences that code for the same CDR3. The chain recombines TRBV11-3 with TRBJ2-4; no definite D call. This CDR3 spans 13 amino acids. Trimming pared 1 base from V and 5 bases from J, leaving 6 bases between. In germline, CDR1 is SGHNT, CDR2 YENEEA. The CDR3 protein is CASSLGLENIQYF. CDR3 bases: TGTGCCAGCAGCTTAGGTCTGGAAAACATTCAGTACTTC. The variable domain in full, completed from reference TRBV11-3 and TRBJ2-4, reads EAGVVQSPRYKIIEKKQPVAFWCNPISGHNTLYWYLQNLGQGPELLIRYENEEAVDDSQLPKDRFSAERLKGVDSTLKIQPAELGDSAVYLCASSLGLENIQYFGAGTRLSVL.